The 30 T cell receptor beta chains below were found in one sample sequenced in a study of T cells in Graves' hyperthyroidism and ophthalmopathy. The investigators amplified TCR beta CDR3 regions from RNA transcripts. The study used the HTBI primer set for a first-round RT-PCR of the TCR CDR3. TCRdb fed the multiplex PCR reads into MiXCR, producing one record per CDR3 protein. This repertoire shows some 550,000 distinct CDR3 sequences, approximately 16% found once; its top ten account for around 3.5%. Sequencing was performed on blood. These receptors were taken from a woman aged 40 to 50 with Graves' ophthalmopathy.

The chain combines TRBV6-7 with TRBJ1-5; D is perhaps TRBD1 (5 bases). TRBV6-7 is flagged as an ORF with uncertain function. The CDR3 sequence is 17 residues long. Trimming shortened V by 6 bases and J by 0 bases, and 18 bases separated the two germline ends. Written as DNA, the CDR3 is TGTGCCAGCAGCTGTCGTCGGACAATTTATAGCAATCAGCCCCAGCATTTT. It translates to CASSCRRTIYSNQPQHF.

This clonotype was detected many times. This chain links TRBV12-3 or TRBV12-4 with TRBJ2-5; 7 bases align to TRBD1. The V and J ends lost 5 bases and 5 bases, in that order; junction bases with no gene match: 5. This CDR3 contains 13 residues. The CDR3 coding sequence is TGTGCCAGCAGTCTACAGGGGTGGGAGACCCAGTACTTC. It codes for CASSLQGWETQYF.

At least ten counts were recorded for this clonotype. The chain joins TRBV20-1 to TRBJ2-3; the D gene is possibly TRBD2 (6 bases). Trimming took 5 bases from V and 5 from J, leaving 17 bases between them. Germline V gene sequence: CDR1 DFQATT, CDR2 SNEGSKA (reference sequence). The CDR3 runs 14 residues. For the CDR3, the DNA is TGCAGTGCTGTCGGCGGGGAGGCGGGAGATACGCAGTATTTT. This codes for CSAVGGEAGDTQYF.

This clonotype was picked up a small number of times. The chain is built from TRBV4-1 and TRBJ1-1; D gene ambiguous. V gave up 2 bases and J gave up 1 base, with 8 bases separating them. This CDR3 comprises 14 residues. Germline V gene lookup returns CDR1 MGHRA and CDR2 YSYEKL. CDR3 loop: CASSQWTTNTEAFF. In DNA, the CDR3 is TGCGCCAGCAGCCAATGGACCACGAACACTGAAGCTTTCTTT.

The J gene is TRBJ2-4, the V gene TRBV14, with D perhaps given as TRBD1 or TRBD2 (5 bases each). V lost 2 bases to trimming and J lost 5 bases, with 16 bases between them. Germline lookup yields CDR1 SGHDN and CDR2 FVKESK. The CDR3 has 16 residues. CDR3 residues: CASSQRGWGSQNIQYF. The CDR3 coding sequence is TGTGCCAGCAGCCAAAGAGGATGGGGGTCCCAAAACATTCAGTACTTC.

The genes are TRBV3-1 and TRBJ1-1; the D is unclear. Looked up from germline, CDR1 is LGHDT and CDR2 is YNNKEL (reference sequence). Deletions cut 6 bases from V and 5 bases from J, with 19 bases between. The CDR3 covers 15 residues. The CDR3 DNA is TGTGCCAGCAGTGAAACGAGAGGGTTATGGACTGAAGCTTTCTTT. Its translation: CASSETRGLWTEAFF.

The CDR3 protein is CASSLLASFYNEQFF. The CDR3 DNA reads TGCGCCAGCAGCTTGTTAGCCAGCTTCTACAATGAGCAGTTCTTC. This chain connects TRBV5-1 to TRBJ2-1; D remains ambiguous. V lost 1 base, J lost 3 bases, and 11 bases lay in between. Germline lookup yields CDR1 SGHRS and CDR2 YFSETQ. The CDR3 sequence is 15 residues long.

This chain uses TRBV11-2 with TRBJ1-4; perhaps TRBD1 as D (5 bases). Trimming cost V 0 bases and J 8 bases, with 19 bases left between them. Germline-derived CDR1 and CDR2 are SGHAT and FQNNGV. The CDR3 covers 17 residues. CDR3 protein: CASSLDVQTVHGEKLFF. CDR3 DNA: TGTGCCAGCAGCTTAGACGTACAGACAGTTCATGGGGAAAAACTGTTTTTT.

This clonotype has ten or more counts. The chain joins TRBV27 to TRBJ2-7, with 14 bases fitting TRBD2. Germline-derived CDR1 and CDR2 are MNHEY and SMNVEV (reference sequence). V shed 3 bases and J 6 bases; nucleotides not matched to a gene: 7. CDR3 length: 16 amino acids. The CDR3: CASSFSGTSGGVEQYF. In DNA, the CDR3 is TGTGCCAGCAGTTTTTCCGGGACTAGCGGGGGTGTCGAGCAGTACTTC.

Many counts were recorded for this clonotype. The rearrangement links TRBV18 to TRBJ1-1; D is unclear. CDR1 and CDR2 (germline): KGHSH, LQKENI. V shed 5 bases and J shed 0 bases, with 7 bases lying between them. CDR3 size: 13 residues. The CDR3 sequence: CASSVGLNTEAFF. The CDR3 bases are TGTGCCAGCTCAGTAGGGCTGAACACTGAAGCTTTCTTT.

The chain couples TRBV6-1 to TRBJ1-2; a weak D match, TRBD1 (5 bases). The CDR3 covers 14 residues. Germline values: CDR1 MNHNS, CDR2 SASEGT. The V and J ends lost 2 bases and 2 bases respectively, with 9 bases between them. The CDR3 nucleotides read TGTGCCAGCAGTGAAAGGGACCCAAACTATGGCTACACCTTC. Its protein is CASSERDPNYGYTF.

The chain employs TRBV7-3 and TRBJ2-1; TRBD2 matches at 9 bases. CDR3 length: 15 amino acids. After removal of 4 bases from V and 7 bases from J, the junction contained 8 bases not matched to a gene. CDR1 is SGHTA, CDR2 FQGTGA, per germline. The CDR3 DNA sequence: TGTGCCAGCAGCTCCGAAGCGGGAGGAGGGAATGAGCAGTTCTTC. It translates to CASSSEAGGGNEQFF.

This clonotype appeared a few times. The V and J genes are TRBV20-1 and TRBJ1-5, with D unresolved. The germline V and J ends were trimmed by 7 bases and 0 bases, with 13 bases remaining between them. This CDR3 has 14 residues. Germline values: CDR1 DFQATT, CDR2 SNEGSKA (reference sequence). The CDR3 coding sequence is TGCAGTGGGGGAGGCCATTATAGCAATCAGCCCCAGCATTTT. Its translation is CSGGGHYSNQPQHF.

This clonotype turned up a few times. This chain connects TRBV5-1 to TRBJ2-1, with D maybe TRBD1 (6 bases). This CDR3 contains 14 residues. V was clipped by 7 bases and J by 3 bases, with 14 bases between them. Germline V CDR1 and CDR2: SGHRS, YFSETQ. CDR3 sequence (DNA): TGCGCCAGCGCCCAGGACAGTCTCTACAATGAGCAGTTCTTC. This translates into CASAQDSLYNEQFF.

This clonotype was recorded a few times. The J gene is TRBJ2-2, the V gene TRBV9; D gene unclear. This CDR3 comprises 13 residues. CDR1 and CDR2 from the germline V gene are SGDLS and YYNGEE. V was clipped by 4 bases and J by 3 bases, with 7 bases between them. In nucleotides, the CDR3 is TGTGCCAGCAGCCCCCGGCACACCGGGGAGCTGTTTTTT. Protein: CASSPRHTGELFF. Supplemented by reference TRBV9 and TRBJ2-2, the full variable domain reads DSGVTQTPKHLITATGQRVTLRCSPRSGDLSVYWYQQSLDQGLQFLIQYYNGEERAKGNILERFSAQQFPDLHSELNLSSLELGDSALYFCASSPRHTGELFFGEGSRLTVL.

This clonotype turned up a few times. V gene TRBV10-3 combines with J gene TRBJ2-7; 9 bases agree with TRBD1. Unmatched junction bases numbered 13, after V lost 6 bases and J lost 7 bases. Germline CDR1 reads ENHRY; CDR2 reads SYGVKD. The CDR3 spans 15 residues. For the CDR3, the DNA is TGTGCCATCAGCCAACCGGGACAGGGTGGTAAAGAGCAGTACTTC. It codes for CAISQPGQGGKEQYF.

The chain is built from TRBV15 and TRBJ2-2; D remains ambiguous. V was cut by 5 bases and J by 0 bases, with 7 bases left in between. Germline V gene lookup returns CDR1 LNHNV and CDR2 YYDKDF (reference sequence). CDR3 length equals 14 residues. The CDR3 DNA follows: TGTGCCACCAGCTGGGAACCGAACACCGGGGAGCTGTTTTTT. Protein product: CATSWEPNTGELFF.

In this sample, this clonotype turned up many times. The rearrangement uses TRBV28 and TRBJ2-7; 7 nucleotides line up with TRBD2. There are 16 residues in the CDR3. After removal of 6 bases from V and 3 bases from J, the junction contained 14 bases not matched to a gene. Per germline, CDR1 MDHEN and CDR2 SYDVKM. The CDR3 spells CASSSPGFSGYYEQYF. In DNA form, the CDR3 reads TGTGCCAGCAGCTCCCCGGGATTTAGCGGGTACTACGAGCAGTACTTC. The variable domain in full, with the rest retrieved from reference TRBV28 and TRBJ2-7, is DVKVTQSSRYLVKRTGEKVFLECVQDMDHENMFWYRQDPGLGLRLIYFSYDVKMKEKGDIPEGYSVSREKKERFSLILESASTNQTSMYLCASSSPGFSGYYEQYFGPGTRLTVT.

This clonotype was detected ten times or more. The genes are TRBV5-1 and TRBJ1-6, with TRBD1 matching 7 bases. The CDR3 contains 15 residues. The V and J ends lost 0 bases and 8 bases, in that order; junction bases with no gene match: 5. Germline V gene lookup returns CDR1 SGHRS and CDR2 YFSETQ. The CDR3 loop is CASSLDPGGDSPLHF. CDR3 nucleotide sequence: TGCGCCAGCAGCTTGGATCCAGGGGGTGATTCACCCCTCCACTTT. The complete variable domain, with remaining parts taken from reference TRBV5-1 and TRBJ1-6, reads KAGVTQTPRYLIKTRGQQVTLSCSPISGHRSVSWYQQTPGQGLQFLFEYFSETQRNKGNFPGRFSGRQFSNSRSEMNVSTLELGDSALYLCASSLDPGGDSPLHFGNGTRLTVT.

As for this clonotype: Just one base apart from a much larger clone, this may be a read error. The V call is TRBV3-1, the J call TRBJ2-4; 8 bases fit TRBD2. This CDR3 is built from 16 residues. Germline V gives CDR1 LGHDT, CDR2 YNNKEL (reference sequence). V lost 3 bases and J lost 9; bases outside the gene matches: 13. Written as DNA, the CDR3 is TGTGCCAGCAGCCATCACCCCGGGACTAGGTCGCCCATTCAGTACTTC. It translates to CASSHHPGTRSPIQYF.

In this sample, this clonotype turned up a few times. The CDR3 sequence: CASSLDSAQETQYF. CDR3 DNA: TGTGCCAGCAGCTTAGATTCGGCACAAGAGACCCAGTACTTC. V is TRBV7-3 and J is TRBJ2-5; D remains ambiguous. The CDR3 is 14 amino acids. Trimming took 2 bases from V and 2 from J, leaving 9 bases between them. The germline V gene has CDR1 SGHTA and CDR2 FQGTGA.

This clonotype has a count of ten or more. The CDR3 spells CASSSGTGSNEKLFF. The CDR3 DNA follows: TGCGCCAGCAGCTCCGGGACAGGGTCTAATGAAAAACTGTTTTTT. This chain uses TRBV5-1 with TRBJ1-4, with 9 bases lining up with TRBD1. There are 15 residues in the CDR3. V dropped 3 bases and J dropped 3; count of bases not matched to a gene: 3. Germline V gene data show CDR1 as SGHRS and CDR2 as YFSETQ. The variable domain in full, completed from reference TRBV5-1 and TRBJ1-4, reads KAGVTQTPRYLIKTRGQQVTLSCSPISGHRSVSWYQQTPGQGLQFLFEYFSETQRNKGNFPGRFSGRQFSNSRSEMNVSTLELGDSALYLCASSSGTGSNEKLFFGSGTQLSVL.

This clonotype was picked up many times. V is TRBV4-1 and J is TRBJ1-1; the D gene is possibly TRBD1 (5 bases). This CDR3 has 17 amino acids. Trimming removed 1 base from V and 4 bases from J, with 19 bases in between. Germline CDR1 and CDR2: MGHRA and YSYEKL. The CDR3 region has the DNA TGCGCCAGCAGCCAAGGTCCCCCAGGGTTCACCTCCACTGAAGCTTTCTTT. The encoded protein is CASSQGPPGFTSTEAFF.

This clonotype was counted ten times or more. V is TRBV12-3 or TRBV12-4 and J is TRBJ1-3; no firm D call. The V end lost 3 bases, the J end lost 0 bases, and 6 bases lay between the germline ends. The CDR3 consists of 14 residues. The DNA for the CDR3 is TGTGCCAGCAGTTTCATCAACTCTGGAAACACCATATATTTT. This gives the protein CASSFINSGNTIYF.

This clonotype showed up many times. This sequence joins TRBV11-2 and TRBJ2-4, with 7 bases that match TRBD2. Losses at the gene ends were 8 bases for V and 6 bases for J; bases not matched to a gene: 10. Germline CDR1 SGHAT, CDR2 FQNNGV. CDR3 length equals 14 residues. The CDR3 here is CASRSSGEGNIQYF. As DNA, the CDR3 is TGTGCCAGCCGATCAAGCGGGGAGGGAAACATTCAGTACTTC. Combining the CDR3 with reference TRBV11-2 and TRBJ2-4 gives the whole variable domain EAGVAQSPRYKIIEKRQSVAFWCNPISGHATLYWYQQILGQGPKLLIQFQNNGVVDDSQLPKDRFSAERLKGVDSTLKIQPAKLEDSAVYLCASRSSGEGNIQYFGAGTRLSVL.

This clonotype was seen a handful of times. Given a much more abundant clone one base away, this may be a read error. CDR3 nucleotide sequence: TGTGTCAGCAGTTTAAGGGGTAGCGGCAATCAGCCCCAGCATTTT. Protein product: CVSSLRGSGNQPQHF. The J gene is TRBJ1-5, the V gene TRBV12-3 or TRBV12-4, with a tentative D call TRBD1 (5 bases). The CDR3 loop spans 15 amino acids.

Turning to this clonotype: A much larger clone lies one base from this, so it may be a read error. The chain recombines TRBV11-1 with TRBJ2-3; 12 bases are shared with TRBD2. CDR3 length: 17 residues. Germline CDR1 SGHAT, CDR2 FQDESV (reference sequence). V shed 2 bases, J shed 6 bases, and the junction held 9 bases outside the gene matches. For the CDR3, the DNA is TGTGCCAGCAGCTTATCCCCCCGGACTAGCGGGGTGGATACGCAGTATTTT. It codes for CASSLSPRTSGVDTQYF.

In this sample, this clonotype turned up a few times. This sequence joins TRBV7-2 and TRBJ2-7; 12 bases line up with TRBD2. Germline values: CDR1 SGHTA, CDR2 FQGNSA. CDR3 length equals 15 residues. Unmatched junction bases numbered 5, after V lost 4 bases and J lost 4 bases. Here the CDR3 DNA reads TGTGCCAGCAGCTACGGACTAGCGGGAATATACGAGCAGTACTTC. It translates to CASSYGLAGIYEQYF. Full variable domain (rest looked up from reference TRBV7-2 and TRBJ2-7): GAGVSQSPSNKVTEKGKDVELRCDPISGHTALYWYRQSLGQGLEFLIYFQGNSAPDKSGLPSDRFSAERTGGSVSTLTIQRTQQEDSAVYLCASSYGLAGIYEQYFGPGTRLTVT.

This clonotype was counted at least ten times. This chain uses TRBV2 with TRBJ2-5; possible D gene TRBD1, 6 bases. Germline lookup yields CDR1 SNHLY and CDR2 FYNNEI. This CDR3 is built from 15 residues. V was shortened by 3 bases and J by 1 base, with 12 bases between the two germline ends. The CDR3 sequence: CASSEGQGIQETQYF. The CDR3, as DNA: TGTGCCAGCAGTGAGGGGCAGGGGATCCAAGAGACCCAGTACTTC.

This rearrangement joins TRBV4-1 to TRBJ2-1; 9 nucleotides agree with TRBD2. The CDR3 is made up of 15 amino acids. The V segment lost 2 bases and the J segment 12 bases; nucleotides outside the gene matches: 11. Germline V gene lookup returns CDR1 MGHRA and CDR2 YSYEKL. CDR3 nucleotide sequence: TGCGCCAGCAGCCAATTTAGCGGGAGCCCTTCCGGGCAGTTCTTC. Translating gives CASSQFSGSPSGQFF.